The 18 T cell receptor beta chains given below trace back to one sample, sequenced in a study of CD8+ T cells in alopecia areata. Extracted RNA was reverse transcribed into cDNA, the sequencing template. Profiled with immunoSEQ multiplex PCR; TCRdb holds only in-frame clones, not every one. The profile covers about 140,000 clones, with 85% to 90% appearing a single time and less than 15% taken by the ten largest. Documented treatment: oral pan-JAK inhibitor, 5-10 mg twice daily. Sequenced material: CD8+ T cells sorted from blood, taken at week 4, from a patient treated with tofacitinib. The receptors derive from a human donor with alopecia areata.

The CDR3 loop is CASSLGVDSYNEQFF. The CDR3 DNA reads TGTGCCAGCAGTTTAGGGGTCGACTCCTACAATGAGCAGTTCTTC. The chain combines TRBV27 with TRBJ2-1; D not resolved. The CDR3 runs to 15 residues. Between the trimmed V and J ends, which lost 2 bases and 0 bases, there was a span of 8 bases. The V gene's germline CDR1 is MNHEY and CDR2 SMNVEV (reference sequence).

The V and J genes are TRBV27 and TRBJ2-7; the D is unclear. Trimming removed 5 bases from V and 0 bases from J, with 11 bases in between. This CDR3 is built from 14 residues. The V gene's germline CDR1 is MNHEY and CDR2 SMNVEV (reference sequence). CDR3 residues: CASSVTRSSYEQYF. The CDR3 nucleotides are TGTGCCAGCAGTGTCACCCGGAGCTCCTACGAGCAGTACTTC.

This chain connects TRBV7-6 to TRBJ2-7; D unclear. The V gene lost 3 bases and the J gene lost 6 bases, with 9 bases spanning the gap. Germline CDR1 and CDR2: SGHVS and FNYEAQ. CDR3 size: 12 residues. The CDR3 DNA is TGTGCCAGCAGCTTTAATCAGATCGAGCAGTACTTC. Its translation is CASSFNQIEQYF. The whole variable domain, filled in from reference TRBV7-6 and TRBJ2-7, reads GAGVSQSPRYKVTKRGQDVALRCDPISGHVSLYWYRQALGQGPEFLTYFNYEAQQDKSGLPNDRFSAERPEGSISTLTIQRTEQRDSAMYRCASSFNQIEQYFGPGTRLTVT.

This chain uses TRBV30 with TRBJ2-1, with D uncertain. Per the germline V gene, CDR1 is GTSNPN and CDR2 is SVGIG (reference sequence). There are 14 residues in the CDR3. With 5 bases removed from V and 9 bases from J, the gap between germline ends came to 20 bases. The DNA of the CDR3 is TGTGCCTGGGCCGAGTTGAGGCCCGGCCCTGAGCAGTTCTTC. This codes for CAWAELRPGPEQFF. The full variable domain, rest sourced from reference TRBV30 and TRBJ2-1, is SQTIHQWPATLVQPVGSPLSLECTVEGTSNPNLYWYRQAAGRGLQLLFYSVGIGQISSEVPQNLSASRPQDRQFILSSKKLLLSDSGFYLCAWAELRPGPEQFFGPGTRLTVL.

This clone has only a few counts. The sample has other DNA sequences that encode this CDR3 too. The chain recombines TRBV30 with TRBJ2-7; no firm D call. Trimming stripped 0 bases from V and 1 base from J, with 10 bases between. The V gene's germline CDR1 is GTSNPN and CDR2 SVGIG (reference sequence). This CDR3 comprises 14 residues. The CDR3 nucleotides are TGTGCCTGGAGTGTATTAGGGCCATCCTACGAGCAGTACTTC. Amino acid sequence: CAWSVLGPSYEQYF. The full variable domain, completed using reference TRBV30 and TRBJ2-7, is SQTIHQWPATLVQPVGSPLSLECTVEGTSNPNLYWYRQAAGRGLQLLFYSVGIGQISSEVPQNLSASRPQDRQFILSSKKLLLSDSGFYLCAWSVLGPSYEQYFGPGTRLTVT.

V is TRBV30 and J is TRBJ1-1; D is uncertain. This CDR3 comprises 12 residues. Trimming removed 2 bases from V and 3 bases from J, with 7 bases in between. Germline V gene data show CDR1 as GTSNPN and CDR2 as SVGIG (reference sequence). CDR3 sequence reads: CAWSLMDTEAFF. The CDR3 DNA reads TGTGCCTGGAGTCTTATGGACACTGAAGCTTTCTTT.

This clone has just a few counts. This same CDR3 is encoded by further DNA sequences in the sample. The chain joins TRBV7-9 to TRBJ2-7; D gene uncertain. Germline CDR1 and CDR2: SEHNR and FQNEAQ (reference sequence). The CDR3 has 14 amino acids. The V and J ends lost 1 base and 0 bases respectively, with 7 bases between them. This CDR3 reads CASSLGLSSYEQYF. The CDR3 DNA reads TGTGCCAGCAGCTTAGGCCTGAGCTCCTACGAGCAGTACTTC. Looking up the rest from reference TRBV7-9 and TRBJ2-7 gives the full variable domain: DTGVSQNPRHKITKRGQNVTFRCDPISEHNRLYWYRQTLGQGPEFLTYFQNEAQLEKSRLLSDRFSAERPKGSFSTLEIQRTEQGDSAMYLCASSLGLSSYEQYFGPGTRLTVT.

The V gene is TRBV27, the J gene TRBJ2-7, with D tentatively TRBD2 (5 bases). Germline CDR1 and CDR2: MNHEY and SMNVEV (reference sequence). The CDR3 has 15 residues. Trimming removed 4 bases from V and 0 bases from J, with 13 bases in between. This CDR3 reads CASSSLVGGSYEQYF. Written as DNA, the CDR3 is TGTGCCAGCAGTTCACTAGTAGGAGGCTCCTACGAGCAGTACTTC.

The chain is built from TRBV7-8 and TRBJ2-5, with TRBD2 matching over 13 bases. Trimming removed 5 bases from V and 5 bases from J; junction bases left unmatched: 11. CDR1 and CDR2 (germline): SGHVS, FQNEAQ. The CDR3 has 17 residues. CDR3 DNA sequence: TGTGCCAGCAGCCCCCCACAACTAGCGGGAGGGGTGGAGACCCAGTACTTC. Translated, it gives CASSPPQLAGGVETQYF.

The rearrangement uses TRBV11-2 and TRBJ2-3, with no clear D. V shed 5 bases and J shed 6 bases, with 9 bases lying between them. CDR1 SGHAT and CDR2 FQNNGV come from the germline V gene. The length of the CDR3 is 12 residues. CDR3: CASSPTDDTQYF. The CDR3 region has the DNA TGTGCCAGCAGCCCCACGGACGATACGCAGTATTTT.

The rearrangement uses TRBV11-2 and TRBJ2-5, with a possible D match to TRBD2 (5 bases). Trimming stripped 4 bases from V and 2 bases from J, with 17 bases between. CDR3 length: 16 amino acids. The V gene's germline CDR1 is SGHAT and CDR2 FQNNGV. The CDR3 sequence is CASSSPREGFQETQYF. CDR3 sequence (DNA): TGTGCCAGCAGCTCACCCCGGGAAGGATTTCAAGAGACCCAGTACTTC.

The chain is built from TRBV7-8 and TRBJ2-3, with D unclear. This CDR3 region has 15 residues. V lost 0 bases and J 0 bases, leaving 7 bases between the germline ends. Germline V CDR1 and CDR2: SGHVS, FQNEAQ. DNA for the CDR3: TGTGCCAGCAGCTTAGCAGGATATAGCACAGATACGCAGTATTTT. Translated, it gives CASSLAGYSTDTQYF.

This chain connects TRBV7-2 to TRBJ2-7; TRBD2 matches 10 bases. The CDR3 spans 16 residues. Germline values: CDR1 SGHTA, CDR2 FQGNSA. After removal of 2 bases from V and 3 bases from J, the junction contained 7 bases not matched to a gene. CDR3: CASSLYAPSGGYEQYF. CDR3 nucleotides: TGTGCCAGCAGCTTATACGCGCCTAGCGGGGGCTACGAGCAGTACTTC.

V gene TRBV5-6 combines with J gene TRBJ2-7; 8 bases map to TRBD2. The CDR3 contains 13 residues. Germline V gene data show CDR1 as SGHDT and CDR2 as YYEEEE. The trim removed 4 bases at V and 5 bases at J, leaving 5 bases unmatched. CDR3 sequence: CASSLGLADEQYF. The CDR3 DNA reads TGTGCCAGCAGCCTAGGACTAGCTGACGAGCAGTACTTC.

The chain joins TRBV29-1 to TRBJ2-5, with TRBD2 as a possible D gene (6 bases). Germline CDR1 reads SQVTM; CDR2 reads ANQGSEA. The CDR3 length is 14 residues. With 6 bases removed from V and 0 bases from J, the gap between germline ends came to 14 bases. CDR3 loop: CSVEGLQYQETQYF. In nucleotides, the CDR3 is TGCAGCGTCGAGGGACTCCAGTACCAAGAGACCCAGTACTTC.

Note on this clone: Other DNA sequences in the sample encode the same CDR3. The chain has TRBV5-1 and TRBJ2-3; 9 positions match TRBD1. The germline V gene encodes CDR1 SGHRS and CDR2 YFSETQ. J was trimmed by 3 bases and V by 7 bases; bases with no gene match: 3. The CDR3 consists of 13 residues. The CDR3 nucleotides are TGCGCCAGCTCAGACAGGGGGACAGATACGCAGTATTTT. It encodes CASSDRGTDTQYF.

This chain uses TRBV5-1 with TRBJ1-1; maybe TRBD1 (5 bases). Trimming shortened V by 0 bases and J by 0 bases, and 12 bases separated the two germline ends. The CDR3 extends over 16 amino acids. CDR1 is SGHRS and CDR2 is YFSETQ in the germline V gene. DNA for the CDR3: TGCGCCAGCAGCTTGGATCTAGCAGGGATGAACACTGAAGCTTTCTTT. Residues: CASSLDLAGMNTEAFF.

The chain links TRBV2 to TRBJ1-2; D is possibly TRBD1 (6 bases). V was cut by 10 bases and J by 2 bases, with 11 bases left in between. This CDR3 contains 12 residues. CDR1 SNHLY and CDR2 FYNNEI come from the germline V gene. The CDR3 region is CANPDRNYGYTF. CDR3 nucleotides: TGTGCCAACCCGGACAGAAACTATGGCTACACCTTC.